This T cell receptor (beta chain) was identified in a study of early T cells in non-severe SARS-CoV-2 infection. The wider study: Bulk RNA isolated from unsorted whole blood underwent sequencing; chains were not paired.

This clonotype came up many times. Antigen unknown. Points from the study as a whole: Matches to VDJdb favored anti-spike CD8 responses and missed private and CD4 specificities.

The germline CDR1 and CDR2 sequences are DFQATT and SNEGSKA (reference sequence). CDR3 length: 13 residues. Tagging with unique molecular identifiers was applied to individual cDNA molecules. Via MiXCR, TCRdb re-called the 5' RACE reads, giving one row per CDR3 protein. The data contain 100,000 to 130,000 distinct CDR3 sequences, 9% to 13% of them seen just once; the ten biggest clones take up roughly 2.9%. The chain combines TRBV20-1 with TRBJ2-3, with 14 bases lining up with TRBD2. The sample comprised whole blood. This sequence originates from an adult who was a healthcare worker with PCR-confirmed SARS-CoV-2 infection or an uninfected control (not recorded which). The CDR3 loop reads CSVTSGRADTQYF. The CDR3 coding sequence is TGCAGCGTGACTAGCGGGAGGGCAGATACGCAGTATTTT.